The present entry profiles one TCR beta chain with its context. Its target is unknown. Method: immunoSEQ multiplex PCR; TCRdb's copy keeps in-frame clones and lacks some. The profile shows roughly 140,000 clones, about 91% of them singletons. Trimming at V came to 3 bases and at J to 5 bases, leaving 4 bases not matched to a gene. The CDR3 runs 14 residues. CDR1 and CDR2 (germline): SGDLS, YYNGEE. Time point noted: blood 2 weeks post-SBRT. Stated treatment: 15 Gy SBRT to primary tumor, nephrectomy 4 weeks later. The patient's renal cell carcinoma had clear cell pathology. These data belong to a study of radiation and T cells in renal cell carcinoma. Study-wide context: Nephrectomy followed 15 Gy stereotactic body radiation by 4 weeks. Findings of the study overall: Without pretreatment biopsies, baseline tumor clonotype presence was undetermined.

This clonotype was sampled from a woman aged 45-65 years with renal cell carcinoma. The chain uses TRBV9 and TRBJ1-1; 10 bases are shared with TRBD1. The sequences come from blood, collected from a patient whose treatment included radiotherapy and nephrectomy. The DNA for the CDR3 is TGTGCCAGCAGCGGACAGGGGGCAAGGACTGAAGCTTTCTTT. Amino acid sequence: CASSGQGARTEAFF.